The rows below give T cell receptor beta chains drawn from one sample of a study of CD8+ T cells in alopecia areata. Measured with immunoSEQ multiplex PCR; TCRdb has only the in-frame clones, and not every one. The sample includes over 150,000 clones, 56% seen only once; the top ten take nearly 5%. The sample consisted of CD8+ T cells sorted from blood. The receptors come from a human donor in good health. Both conserved end residues are part of each CDR3. A D gene is named only where the DNA matches it firmly. Size is stated for part of the rows, as once, few or many counts, or as a class when the clone is expanded.

V	J	D	size	DNA	CDR3
TRBV7-9	TRBJ2-1	TRBD1	NA	TGTGCCAGCAGCTTAGACAGGGGGCAGTTCTTC	CASSLDRGQFF
TRBV29-1	TRBJ2-2	NA	few	TGCAGCGCCGGCCTTAACACCGGGGAGCTGTTTTTT	CSAGLNTGELFF
TRBV5-1	TRBJ2-1	NA	NA	TGCGCCAGCAGCTTGGCTGGGGAGGCAAAATACAATGAGCAGTTCTTC	CASSLAGEAKYNEQFF
TRBV2	TRBJ2-1	NA	NA	TGTGCCAGCTTGGTTTATGATAATGAGCAGTTCTTC	CASLVYDNEQFF
TRBV7-3	TRBJ1-1	TRBD1	NA	TGTGCCAGCAGCCGCACAGGGGGCAGCAACACTGAAGCTTTCTTT	CASSRTGGSNTEAFF
TRBV6-5	TRBJ2-4	NA	NA	TGTGCCAGCAGTCCAGAACCCGGAGGCATTCAGTACTTC	CASSPEPGGIQYF
TRBV13	TRBJ2-1	NA	NA	TGTGCCAGCAGCTCGGGAAGAGGGAATGAGCAGTTCTTC	CASSSGRGNEQFF
TRBV4-1	TRBJ2-2	TRBD1	few	TGCGCCAGCAGCCAATCGGGGACAGGGACCGGGGAGCTGTTTTTT	CASSQSGTGTGELFF
TRBV19	TRBJ1-2	TRBD1	few	TGTGCCAGTAGTACAGGGACAGGGGACTATGGCTACACCTTC	CASSTGTGDYGYTF
TRBV15	TRBJ2-7	NA	few	TGTGCCACCAGCCTCTCAGGGCCGGGCGAGCAGTACTTC	CATSLSGPGEQYF
TRBV27	TRBJ1-2	TRBD1	once	TGTGCCAGCCTCCTAACATGGGCACAGGGGGCTGACGGCTACACCTTC	CASLLTWAQGADGYTF
TRBV5-1	TRBJ1-2	NA	NA	TGCGCCAGCAGCTTGCCGGGATATGGCTACACCTTC	CASSLPGYGYTF
TRBV27	TRBJ2-3	NA	few	TGTGCCAGCAGTACCCGGGAAGGGGGCACAGATACGCAGTATTTT	CASSTREGGTDTQYF
TRBV5-6	TRBJ1-2	NA	NA	TGTGCCAGCAGCTTGGAGCAGATGGAGGGCTACACCTTC	CASSLEQMEGYTF
TRBV7-9	TRBJ2-2	TRBD1	NA	TGTGCCAGCCCCGAAGGGGGCCACGGGGAGCTGTTTTTT	CASPEGGHGELFF
TRBV27	TRBJ2-7	NA	NA	TGTGCCAGCAGTCCCCAAATTACAGGGTCCTTCGGCGAGCAGTACTTC	CASSPQITGSFGEQYF
TRBV16	TRBJ1-2	NA	NA	TGTGCCAGCAGCCACGGGGGGCACGGCTACACCTTC	CASSHGGHGYTF
TRBV5-1	TRBJ1-6	NA	NA	TGCGCCAGCAGCTTGGTGGTGGGGGAATCCCTCCACTTT	CASSLVVGESLHF
TRBV29-1	TRBJ2-7	TRBD1	NA	TGCAGCGTTGAAGGGACAGGGGGCTCCTACGAGCAGTACTTC	CSVEGTGGSYEQYF
TRBV7-7	TRBJ2-5	TRBD2	once	TGTGCCAGCGGAACCGGGGGGGCTCGAGCGGGAGAGACCCAGTACTTC	CASGTGGARAGETQYF
TRBV28	TRBJ2-7	NA	few	TGTGCCAGCAGTTTAATTGGCGAGCAGTACTTC	CASSLIGEQYF
TRBV14	TRBJ2-7	NA	NA	TGTGCCAGCAGCGCAGGCTACGAGCAGTACTTC	CASSAGYEQYF
TRBV5-6	TRBJ2-5	NA	NA	TGTGCCAGCAGCTCGATTGGTGGGGGCCTGAAGACCCAGTACTTC	CASSSIGGGLKTQYF
TRBV29-1	TRBJ1-2	TRBD1	once	TGCAGCGTTGAAGATCAAAAACAGGGGATGAACTATGGCTACACCTTC	CSVEDQKQGMNYGYTF
TRBV2	TRBJ2-7	TRBD2	NA	TGTGCCATCGGACCGCGCGGGGGGGCTGCCCACGAGCAGTACTTC	CAIGPRGGAAHEQYF
TRBV27	TRBJ1-6	NA	NA	TGTGCCAGCAGTTTCTATGGGGAAAGTAATTCACCCCTCCACTTT	CASSFYGESNSPLHF
TRBV27	TRBJ2-7	NA	NA	TGTGCCAGCAGTTTATCCGACAGCTACGAGCAGTACTTC	CASSLSDSYEQYF
TRBV29-1	TRBJ1-5	NA	NA	TGCAGCGTGTTGCTTGGGGGCGGGAATCAGCCCCAGCATTTT	CSVLLGGGNQPQHF
TRBV4-1	TRBJ2-7	NA	NA	TGCGCCAGCAGCCACCCCCGGCCCTGGGGCTACGAGCAGTACTTC	CASSHPRPWGYEQYF
TRBV2	TRBJ2-1	TRBD2	NA	TGTGCCAGCAGTGAACTAGCGGGGGGATATGATGAGCAGTTCTTC	CASSELAGGYDEQFF
TRBV4-1	TRBJ2-7	NA	few	TGCGCCAGCAGCGCGTCCGGGACGGGACCCTACGAGCAGTACTTC	CASSASGTGPYEQYF
TRBV4-1	TRBJ1-1	NA	NA	TGCGCCAGCAGCCCCTCGCGGGCGGGCACTGAAGCTTTCTTT	CASSPSRAGTEAFF
TRBV4-1	TRBJ2-7	NA	NA	TGCGCCAGCAGCCGGATGGACGGAAACTACGAGCAGTACTTC	CASSRMDGNYEQYF
TRBV9	TRBJ2-4	NA	NA	TGTGCCAGCAGCGGGAGAGGACTAGCCAAAAACATTCAGTACTTC	CASSGRGLAKNIQYF
TRBV5-1	TRBJ2-5	TRBD1	few	TGCGCCAGCAGCTCAATTACAGGGGAAGAGACCCAGTACTTC	CASSSITGEETQYF
TRBV7-8	TRBJ1-1	NA	NA	TGTGCCAGCAGTGGGGGGGCTGGGACTGAAGCTTTCTTT	CASSGGAGTEAFF
TRBV7-6	TRBJ2-5	TRBD1	once	TGTGCCAGCAGCCGGGACAGGAGTCAAGAGACCCAGTACTTC	CASSRDRSQETQYF
TRBV13	TRBJ1-1	NA	NA	TGTGCCAGCAGCCCAGGGGTCATTGACACTGAAGCTTTCTTT	CASSPGVIDTEAFF
TRBV4-1	TRBJ2-1	TRBD1	many	TGTGCCAGCAGCCAAGACGGGACAGGGGGTTACAATGAGCAGTTCTTC	CASSQDGTGGYNEQFF
TRBV4-1	TRBJ2-1	NA	NA	TGCGCCAGCAGCCAAGCGGAACTTCTTGACAATGAGCAGTTCTTC	CASSQAELLDNEQFF
TRBV4-1	TRBJ1-5	NA	few	TGCGCCAGCAGCCAAGATCAGGGAGCCCACGTGGTTTTT	CASSQDQGAHVVF
TRBV4-1	TRBJ2-7	NA	few	TGCGCCAGCAGCCAAGATTACCGGGAGCAGTACTTC	CASSQDYREQYF
TRBV20-1	TRBJ2-3	NA	NA	TGCAGTGCGCCCCTAATTGATACGCAGTATTTT	CSAPLIDTQYF
TRBV29-1	TRBJ1-2	TRBD1	NA	TGCAGCGTTGAAAGGGACAGGGACGAAGGCTACACCTTC	CSVERDRDEGYTF
TRBV2	TRBJ2-1	NA	NA	TGTGCCAGGGGGGGCAGATCCAATGAGCAGTTCTTC	CARGGRSNEQFF
TRBV4-1	TRBJ1-2	NA	NA	TGCGCCAGCAGCCAAGAATCCACTCGAGACAGGAGAGAATATGGCTACACCTTC	CASSQESTRDRREYGYTF
TRBV29-1	TRBJ2-7	NA	NA	TGCAGCGCCCTTCGGGAGTCCGCCGAGCAGTACTTC	CSALRESAEQYF
TRBV25-1	TRBJ1-2	TRBD1	NA	TGTGCCAGCAGGACAGGGACATATGGCTACACCTTC	CASRTGTYGYTF
TRBV4-1	TRBJ2-1	NA	NA	TGCGCCAGCAGCCAAGGGCCTGAGCAGTTCTTC	CASSQGPEQFF
TRBV5-1	TRBJ2-5	TRBD1	NA	TGCGCCAGCAGCTTGGGGGACAGGGCTCCTGAGACCCAGTACTTC	CASSLGDRAPETQYF
TRBV14	TRBJ1-2	NA	NA	TGTGCCAGCAGCCAAGGACCCAACTATGGCTACACCTTC	CASSQGPNYGYTF
TRBV14	TRBJ2-6	NA	few	TGTGCCAGCAGTCATCCCCCCACAGGCTCTGGGGCCAACGTCCTGACTTTC	CASSHPPTGSGANVLTF
TRBV15	TRBJ1-1	TRBD1	once	TGTGCCACCAGCCTCCGACAGGGGTCTGAAGCTTTCTTT	CATSLRQGSEAFF
TRBV25-1	TRBJ1-1	NA	NA	TGTGCCAGCAGTGGAGATATACAGGTGGGCACTGAAGCTTTCTTT	CASSGDIQVGTEAFF
TRBV15	TRBJ2-7	NA	NA	TGTGCCACCAGCAGAGATCGGTTGAGCGACGAGCAGTACTTC	CATSRDRLSDEQYF
TRBV6-5	TRBJ1-2	NA	NA	TGTGCCAGCAGCAACGGACAGCCCTATGGCTACACCTTC	CASSNGQPYGYTF
TRBV29-1	TRBJ1-1	TRBD1	NA	TGCAGCGGGACCGGGACAGGGCCCGAAGCTTTCTTT	CSGTGTGPEAFF
TRBV13	TRBJ2-5	NA	NA	TGTGCCAGCAGAGGTCCGGAAGAGACCCAGTACTTC	CASRGPEETQYF
TRBV29-1	TRBJ2-1	NA	NA	TGCAGCGTCCCCCTGCCGGTTAATGAGCAGTTCTTC	CSVPLPVNEQFF